One sample yielded the 27 T cell receptor beta chains listed below, sequenced in a study of blood T cell repertoires in COVID-19. TCRdb's copy holds only in-frame clones and misses some; the assay was immunoSEQ multiplex PCR. The sample lists 60,000 to 65,000 clones, approximately 92% occurring once. The sample was peripheral blood. All receptors come from a woman older than 75 with active COVID-19.

CDR3 loop: CASSPDTGNYGYTF. Written as DNA, the CDR3 is TGCGCCAGCAGCCCAGACACAGGGAACTATGGCTACACCTTC. This rearrangement joins TRBV4-1 to TRBJ1-2; D is perhaps TRBD1 (6 bases). The CDR3 contains 14 residues. Germline values: CDR1 MGHRA, CDR2 YSYEKL. V was pared by 4 bases and J by 2 bases, with 11 bases between.

V gene TRBV28 combines with J gene TRBJ2-5; possibly TRBD2 for D (7 bases). Trimming removed 1 base at V and 4 bases at J, with 13 bases between. Germline values: CDR1 MDHEN, CDR2 SYDVKM. The CDR3 length is 15 residues. CDR3 DNA: TGTGCCAGCAGTTTATCAGGGGAGGGAGGAGAGACCCAGTACTTC. It specifies CASSLSGEGGETQYF. Complete variable domain (other parts from reference TRBV28 and TRBJ2-5): DVKVTQSSRYLVKRTGEKVFLECVQDMDHENMFWYRQDPGLGLRLIYFSYDVKMKEKGDIPEGYSVSREKKERFSLILESASTNQTSMYLCASSLSGEGGETQYFGPGTRLLVL.

The count of this clone is one. The chain is built from TRBV6-7 and TRBJ2-7, with a possible D match to TRBD2 (5 bases). TRBV6-7 is reported as an ORF; its role is uncertain. V was shortened by 4 bases and J by 2 bases, with 15 bases between the two germline ends. The CDR3 consists of 15 residues. The DNA of the CDR3 is TGTGCCAGCAGTTGTACTGCGGGTCAAGCCTACGAGCAGTACTTC. Its translation: CASSCTAGQAYEQYF.

The chain links TRBV7-8 to TRBJ2-7; 9 bases line up with TRBD2. Trimming at V came to 5 bases and at J to 0 bases, leaving 5 bases not matched to a gene. Germline V lookup: CDR1 SGHVS, CDR2 FQNEAQ. This CDR3 contains 15 residues. In DNA, the CDR3 is TGTGCCAGCAGCCCGCGGGAGGGCCTCTCCTACGAGCAGTACTTC. It yields the protein CASSPREGLSYEQYF.

The rearrangement uses TRBV6-5 and TRBJ1-1, with 9 bases that match TRBD1. Germline V CDR1 and CDR2: MNHEY, SVGAGI. The CDR3 runs 15 residues. The ends lost 6 bases at V and 1 base at J; junction bases unmatched: 6. CDR3 residues: CASRTPGQGNTEAFF. The CDR3 nucleotides read TGTGCCAGCAGGACACCGGGACAGGGGAACACTGAAGCTTTCTTT.

This chain connects TRBV18 to TRBJ1-5; TRBD1 agrees at 10 bases. This CDR3 contains 14 residues. Germline CDR1 is KGHSH and CDR2 is LQKENI. Trimming removed 3 bases from V and 15 bases from J; junction bases left unmatched: 11. For the CDR3, the DNA is TGTGCCAGCTCACCCGGGACAGGGGACGCCGGCTGGCATTTT. Its translation is CASSPGTGDAGWHF. Based on the CDR3 plus reference TRBV18 and TRBJ1-5, the full variable domain is NAGVMQNPRHLVRRRGQEARLRCSPMKGHSHVYWYRQLPEEGLKFMVYLQKENIIDESGMPKERFSAEFPKEGPSILRIQQVVRGDSAAYFCASSPGTGDAGWHFGDGTRLSIL.

The chain is built from TRBV6-6 and TRBJ2-2, with a weak D call TRBD2 (6 bases). The CDR3 spans 15 residues. V shed 0 bases and J shed 5 bases, with 10 bases lying between them. Germline V lookup: CDR1 MNHNY, CDR2 SVGAGI (reference sequence). The CDR3: CASSYSAGKTGELFF. CDR3 DNA: TGTGCCAGCAGTTACTCTGCGGGGAAAACCGGGGAGCTGTTTTTT.

This rearrangement joins TRBV3-1 (or the pseudogene TRBV3-2) to TRBJ1-1; D ambiguous. V was shortened by 4 bases and J by 1 base, with 7 bases between the two germline ends. CDR1 is LGHDT, CDR2 YNNKEL, per germline (reference sequence). This CDR3 region has 13 residues. CDR3 region: CASSRAGNTEAFF. In DNA, the CDR3 is TGTGCCAGCAGCCGCGCCGGGAACACTGAAGCTTTCTTT.

The chain links TRBV19 to TRBJ2-7; 7 positions agree with TRBD2. Germline assignment: CDR1 LNHDA and CDR2 SQIVND (reference sequence). This CDR3 comprises 15 residues. V shed 3 bases and J 2 bases; nucleotides not matched to a gene: 7. The CDR3 sequence: CASSIRWGGAYEQYV. Written as DNA, the CDR3 is TGTGCCAGTAGTATTCGGTGGGGAGGGGCCTACGAGCAGTACGTC.

This chain uses TRBV5-4 with TRBJ2-7; 8 nucleotides agree with TRBD1. The germline V gene encodes CDR1 SGHNT and CDR2 YYREEE (reference sequence). CDR3 length equals 15 residues. After removal of 4 bases from V and 3 bases from J, the junction contained 9 bases not matched to a gene. DNA of the CDR3: TGTGCCAGCAGCCAAAATCAGGGGGCCTACTACGAGCAGTACTTC. It encodes CASSQNQGAYYEQYF. The full variable domain, in which reference TRBV5-4 and TRBJ2-7 provide the parts outside the CDR3, is ETGVTQSPTHLIKTRGQQVTLRCSSQSGHNTVSWYQQALGQGPQFIFQYYREEENGRGNFPPRFSGLQFPNYSSELNVNALELDDSALYLCASSQNQGAYYEQYFGPGTRLTVT.

V is TRBV28 and J is TRBJ1-4; perhaps TRBD1 as D (6 bases). V gave up 6 bases and J gave up 8 bases, with 16 bases separating them. This CDR3 region has 14 residues. Germline V gives CDR1 MDHEN, CDR2 SYDVKM. The CDR3 reads CASSSGGRNEKLFF. The CDR3 DNA reads TGTGCCAGCAGCTCGGGGGGCAGGAACGAAAAACTGTTTTTT.

The V gene is TRBV12-3 or TRBV12-4, the J gene TRBJ2-5, with TRBD1 matching 8 bases. This CDR3 is 12 amino acids long. Trimming took 6 bases from V and 4 from J; bases not matched to a gene: 1. The DNA for the CDR3 is TGTGCCAGCAGGACAGGGGTAGAGACCCAGTACTTC. Translated, it gives CASRTGVETQYF.

The rearrangement uses TRBV10-3 and TRBJ1-1; no definite D call. V lost 10 bases to trimming and J lost 3 bases, with 9 bases between them. The germline V gene encodes CDR1 ENHRY and CDR2 SYGVKD. The CDR3 consists of 11 residues. CDR3 residues: CATREDTEAFF. The DNA of the CDR3 is TGTGCCACCCGGGAAGACACTGAAGCTTTCTTT.

The count of this clone is one. The chain combines TRBV29-1 with TRBJ2-1; 8 nucleotides match TRBD2. V gave up 5 bases and J gave up 4 bases; unmatched junction bases: 10. Per the germline V gene, CDR1 is SQVTM and CDR2 is ANQGSEA. This CDR3 comprises 15 residues. The DNA of the CDR3 is TGCAGCGTTTACCAAAGGACTAGCCCTTACAATGAGCAGTTCTTC. Encoded protein: CSVYQRTSPYNEQFF.

The V and J genes are TRBV5-4 and TRBJ2-1, with D tentatively TRBD2 (5 bases). Per germline, CDR1 SGHNT and CDR2 YYREEE (reference sequence). V dropped 1 base and J dropped 10 bases, with 24 bases sitting between them. This CDR3 comprises 17 residues. CDR3 bases: TGTGCCAGCAGCTTGACAGCGGCGGCCAATGGGCGTGGCGAGCAGTTCTTC. This codes for CASSLTAAANGRGEQFF.

This sequence joins TRBV4-1 and TRBJ1-6; TRBD1 is a possible D gene (6 bases). Germline V gene data show CDR1 as MGHRA and CDR2 as YSYEKL. The CDR3 extends over 18 amino acids. V was pared by 2 bases and J by 6 bases, with 20 bases between. The CDR3 region is CASSQYRDKRLGNSPLHF. DNA for the CDR3: TGCGCCAGCAGCCAATACCGGGACAAACGTCTGGGTAATTCACCCCTCCACTTT.

The chain links TRBV24-1 to TRBJ2-5; TRBD1 matches at 9 bases. Trimming removed 3 bases from V and 1 base from J; junction bases left unmatched: 2. Germline V gene data show CDR1 as KGHDR and CDR2 as SFDVKD. The CDR3 extends over 15 amino acids. Here the CDR3 reads CATSDRTGAQETQYF. The CDR3 DNA follows: TGTGCCACCAGTGATCGGACAGGGGCCCAAGAGACCCAGTACTTC.

This rearrangement joins TRBV28 to TRBJ2-7; 9 bases are shared with TRBD1. CDR1 is MDHEN, CDR2 SYDVKM, per germline. CDR3 length: 15 amino acids. Trimming removed 2 bases from V and 4 bases from J; junction bases left unmatched: 6. CDR3 nucleotide sequence: TGTGCCAGCAGTTTAGGGGACAGGGTTCGTTACGAGCAGTACTTC. Encoded protein: CASSLGDRVRYEQYF.

This rearrangement joins TRBV28 to TRBJ1-5; 9 bases are shared with TRBD1. The V segment lost 5 bases and the J segment 4 bases; nucleotides outside the gene matches: 6. Germline CDR1 is MDHEN and CDR2 is SYDVKM. The CDR3 is made up of 15 amino acids. The CDR3 region is CASSNLQGANQPQHF. The CDR3 nucleotides are TGTGCCAGCAGTAATTTACAGGGGGCAAATCAGCCCCAGCATTTT.

The V and J genes are TRBV14 and TRBJ1-1; 7 bases are a match to TRBD1. The length of the CDR3 is 15 residues. Germline CDR1 is SGHDN and CDR2 is FVKESK. V was clipped by 3 bases and J by 0 bases; unmatched bases: 4. DNA for the CDR3: TGTGCCAGCAGCCACGCAGGACAGGTGAACACTGAAGCTTTCTTT. It is translated as CASSHAGQVNTEAFF. Filled out from reference TRBV14 and TRBJ1-1, the complete variable domain reads EAGVTQFPSHSVIEKGQTVTLRCDPISGHDNLYWYRRVMGKEIKFLLHFVKESKQDESGMPNNRFLAERTGGTYSTLKVQPAELEDSGVYFCASSHAGQVNTEAFFGQGTRLTVV.

This chain joins TRBV28 and TRBJ2-1; the match to TRBD2 covers 7 bases. With 6 bases clipped from V and 7 bases from J, the junction kept 9 bases outside the gene matches. The germline V gene encodes CDR1 MDHEN and CDR2 SYDVKM. The CDR3 extends over 14 amino acids. The CDR3 here is CASSQAGVGNEQFF. The CDR3 region has the DNA TGTGCCAGCAGCCAGGCGGGAGTAGGAAATGAGCAGTTCTTC.

The rearrangement joins TRBV2 to TRBJ2-7, with TRBD1 identical over 7 bases. The germline V gene encodes CDR1 SNHLY and CDR2 FYNNEI. The J segment lost 1 base and the V segment lost 5 bases, leaving 5 bases of the junction unmatched. This CDR3 is 14 amino acids long. In DNA, the CDR3 is TGTGCCAGCAGTATCCGGACAGGATCCTACGAGCAGTACTTC. Residues: CASSIRTGSYEQYF.

This clone showed up just a few times. The J gene is TRBJ2-7, the V gene TRBV10-1; TRBD2 aligns across 8 bases. The CDR3 consists of 14 residues. Germline V gives CDR1 WNHNN, CDR2 SYGVQD (reference sequence). J was trimmed by 1 base and V by 10 bases; bases with no gene match: 9. The CDR3: CANIQRETSYEQYF. In DNA form, the CDR3 reads TGCGCCAATATACAGCGGGAGACGTCCTACGAGCAGTACTTC.

The gene calls are TRBV6-6 and TRBJ2-7, with D perhaps matching TRBD2 (5 bases). Trimming left V 6 bases short and J 3 bases short, with 15 bases between. Germline V gene lookup returns CDR1 MNHNY and CDR2 SVGAGI (reference sequence). The CDR3 length is 14 residues. The DNA of the CDR3 is TGTGCCAGCAGGCTCCGGGGTAGAGTCTACGAGCAGTACTTC. The encoded protein is CASRLRGRVYEQYF.

The chain uses TRBV3-1 (or the pseudogene TRBV3-2) and TRBJ1-6, with TRBD1 matching 8 bases. Germline V CDR1 and CDR2: LGHDT, YNNKEL (reference sequence). The V and J ends lost 8 bases and 6 bases, in that order; junction bases with no gene match: 3. The CDR3 has 13 amino acids. The CDR3 nucleotides read TGTGCCAGCGGACAGGGCCGTAATTCACCCCTCCACTTT. Its translation: CASGQGRNSPLHF.

V usage is TRBV5-4 and J usage is TRBJ2-1; weak D call: TRBD1 (6 bases). Germline loops: CDR1 SGHNT, CDR2 YYREEE (reference sequence). V was trimmed by 6 bases and J by 1 base, leaving 17 bases between them. CDR3 length equals 16 residues. The CDR3 region is CASTYSGTQSYNEQFF. As DNA, the CDR3 is TGTGCCAGCACCTACTCCGGGACACAATCCTACAATGAGCAGTTCTTC.

This clone was recorded once. The rearrangement links TRBV7-2 to TRBJ1-4; D is uncertain. Trimming shortened V by 0 bases and J by 7 bases, and 6 bases separated the two germline ends. There are 13 residues in the CDR3. Germline assignment: CDR1 SGHTA and CDR2 FQGNSA. The chain's CDR3 is CASSLARGEKLFF. DNA of the CDR3: TGTGCCAGCAGCTTAGCGCGGGGTGAAAAACTGTTTTTT.